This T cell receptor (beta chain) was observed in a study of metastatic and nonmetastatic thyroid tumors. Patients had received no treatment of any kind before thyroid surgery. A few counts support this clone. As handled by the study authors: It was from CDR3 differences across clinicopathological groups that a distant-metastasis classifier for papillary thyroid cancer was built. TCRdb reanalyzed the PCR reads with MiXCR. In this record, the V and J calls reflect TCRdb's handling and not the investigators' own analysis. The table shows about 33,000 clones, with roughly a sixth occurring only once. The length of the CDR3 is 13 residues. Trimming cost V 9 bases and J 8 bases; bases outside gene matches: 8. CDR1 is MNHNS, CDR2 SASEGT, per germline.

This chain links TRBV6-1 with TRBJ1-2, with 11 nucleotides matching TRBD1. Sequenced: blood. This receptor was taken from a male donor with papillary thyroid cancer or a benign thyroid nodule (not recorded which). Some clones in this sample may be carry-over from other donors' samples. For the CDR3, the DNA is TGTGCCAGTAGGACTGGGACAGGGGGAGGCTACACCTTC. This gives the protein CASRTGTGGGYTF.